The clone carrying this TCR beta chain rates as medium-sized (0.01 to 0.1%). Its matching antigen is unknown. CDR3 of TCR beta was amplified by multiplex PCR that used 32 V and 13 J primers. TCRdb re-called the multiplex PCR reads with MiXCR, one entry per CDR3 protein. In the table there are more than 9,000 distinct CDR3 sequences, roughly 32% of which are singletons. Template came from bulk tumor genomic DNA, at roughly 580 ng per sample. Every primary tumor yielded several biopsies, spaced far apart, that were taken during surgery. Before undergoing curative surgery, patients had newly diagnosed non-small cell lung cancer that was untreated. It was newly diagnosed non-small cell lung cancer patients having surgery with curative intent who served as donors. The data were taken from a study of immune heterogeneity within non-small cell lung tumors. Study details: Classification of the tumors gave a handful of squamous cell carcinomas, around 9 non-squamous carcinomas and 1 not otherwise specified.

General study findings and limits: Between one patient and another, high-frequency T-cell receptor beta clonotypes were largely distinct. A moderate but significant correlation was found, linking local T-cell clonality with local tumor mutational burden (R roughly 0.3).

Source material: lung tumor tissue. This clonotype was sampled from a man in his fifties or sixties with non-small cell lung cancer.

In DNA, the CDR3 is TGTGCCAGCAGCTTAACAGGGATCGAGCAGTACTTC. Protein product: CASSLTGIEQYF. The gene calls are TRBV7-2 and TRBJ2-7; D might be TRBD1 (6 bases). There are 12 residues in the CDR3. Germline CDR1 and CDR2: SGHTA and FQGNSA. Deletions cut 2 bases from V and 6 bases from J, with 8 bases between.